This T cell receptor beta chain was sequenced during a study of blood T cell repertoires in COVID-19. Study context: Italy, Spain and the United States were the sources of the convalescent and acute COVID-19 samples. T cells, B-cell-depleted T cells, or PBMCs provided the cDNA or gDNA that served as material.

This CDR3 has 11 amino acids. The germline gives CDR1 LGHDT, CDR2 YNNKEL (reference sequence). V gave up 1 base and J gave up 14 bases, with 10 bases separating them. As handled by the study authors: Quantification of nucleated cells was approximated via reference gene primer amplification. Profiled with immunoSEQ multiplex PCR; TCRdb holds only in-frame clones, not every one. Clone size and the V and J calls come from that table; the DNA yielded D and trimming. The sample includes some 96,000 clones, approximately 90% of them seen just once. This sequence was found in a man between 60 and 70 years old with acute or convalescent COVID-19. The sample comprised peripheral blood. The chain carries TRBV3-1 (or the pseudogene TRBV3-2) and TRBJ2-3; D ambiguous. CDR3 protein: CASSQVGYLYF. As DNA, the CDR3 is TGTGCCAGCAGCCAAGTGGGCTATTTGTATTTT.